Presented here are 10 T cell receptor beta chains from one specimen sequenced in a study of blood T cell repertoires in COVID-19. TCRdb's copy holds only in-frame clones and misses some; the assay was immunoSEQ multiplex PCR. In the table there are some 290,000 clones, nearly 90% of which are singletons. The sample consisted of peripheral blood. The receptors originated from a woman aged 40 to 50 with COVID-19, enrolled during active disease.

This clone has only one observation. The chain recombines TRBV3-1 (or the pseudogene TRBV3-2) with TRBJ2-7; D may be TRBD2 (5 bases). There are 13 residues in the CDR3. Looked up from germline, CDR1 is LGHDT and CDR2 is YNNKEL (reference sequence). Trimming pared 1 base from V and 6 bases from J, leaving 10 bases between. CDR3 residues: CASSQGLAAEQYF. The CDR3 nucleotides are TGTGCCAGCAGCCAAGGGCTAGCTGCCGAGCAGTACTTC.

Remarks on this clone: The junction shows a germline mismatch at one end, possibly a read error. The rearrangement links TRBV7-7 to TRBJ2-1, with D maybe TRBD2 (6 bases). Germline loops: CDR1 SSHAT, CDR2 FNYEAQ (reference sequence). This CDR3 has 14 residues. CDR3 loop: CASSFGGGLNEQFF. The CDR3 nucleotides read TGTGCTAGCAGCTTCGGGGGAGGCCTCAATGAGCAGTTCTTC.

The chain recombines TRBV9 with TRBJ2-2; D is ambiguous. Germline CDR1 is SGDLS and CDR2 is YYNGEE. Trimming took off 2 bases at V and 5 bases at J, with 13 bases between the two ends. The CDR3 runs to 15 residues. CDR3 DNA: TGTGCCAGCAGCGTTGAAAGCCTAGGAACCGGGGAGCTGTTTTTT. Its protein is CASSVESLGTGELFF.

The sample holds one count of this clone. V and J are TRBV5-4 and TRBJ1-4, with a possible D match to TRBD1 (6 bases). Per the germline V gene, CDR1 is SGHNT and CDR2 is YYREEE (reference sequence). This CDR3 contains 15 residues. The V end was cut by 3 bases, the J end by 3 bases, with 12 bases between. CDR3: CASSWGGAANEKLFF. The CDR3 DNA reads TGTGCCAGCAGCTGGGGGGGCGCGGCTAATGAAAAACTGTTTTTT.

The count of this clone is one. The gene calls are TRBV4-3 and TRBJ2-4; no reliable D call. Per the germline V gene, CDR1 is LGHNA and CDR2 is YSLEER. Trimming stripped 0 bases from V and 0 bases from J, with 18 bases between. This CDR3 comprises 19 residues. For the CDR3, the DNA is TGCGCCAGCAGCCAAGAGATTGGCCTAAGCGCGGTAGCCAAAAACATTCAGTACTTC. Protein sequence: CASSQEIGLSAVAKNIQYF.

V gene TRBV24-1 combines with J gene TRBJ2-4, with a possible D match to TRBD1 (6 bases). The CDR3 is 14 amino acids. V dropped 0 bases and J dropped 6 bases, with 8 bases sitting between them. The germline V gene encodes CDR1 KGHDR and CDR2 SFDVKD. The CDR3 bases are TGTGCCACCAGTGATTTGTGGGGGCTAAACATTCAGTACTTC. Residues: CATSDLWGLNIQYF.

V gene TRBV11-1 combines with J gene TRBJ2-2, with 9 nucleotides matching TRBD2. The CDR3 has 15 amino acids. The V gene end was trimmed by 3 bases and the J gene end by 6 bases; junction bases not matched to a gene: 5. Germline CDR1 and CDR2: SGHAT and FQDESV (reference sequence). The CDR3 region has the DNA TGTGCCAGCAGCTTTAGCGGGGGTTCTCCCGGGGAGCTGTTTTTT. Amino acids: CASSFSGGSPGELFF.

Turning to this clone: The junction does not match germline at one end; this may be a read error. The chain combines TRBV7-7 with TRBJ1-2; no firm D call. This CDR3 has 15 amino acids. CDR1 SSHAT and CDR2 FNYEAQ come from the germline V gene (reference sequence). The CDR3 sequence is CASSPLSVSNYGYTF. The CDR3 nucleotides are TGTGCTAGCAGCCCCCTTAGTGTATCTAACTATGGCTACACCTTC.

V gene TRBV5-6 combines with J gene TRBJ1-4, with D perhaps TRBD1 (6 bases). Germline V lookup: CDR1 SGHDT, CDR2 YYEEEE. Trimming removed 3 bases from V and 14 bases from J, with 23 bases in between. The length of the CDR3 is 15 residues. CDR3 DNA: TGTGCCAGCAGCTCCCCGGGGGGGCCCTGGGGAAAGCTGTTTTTT. Its protein is CASSSPGGPWGKLFF.

The chain joins TRBV30 to TRBJ2-7, with 14 bases matching TRBD2. The CDR3 loop spans 15 amino acids. With 3 bases clipped from V and 4 bases from J, the junction kept 5 bases outside the gene matches. The V gene's germline CDR1 is GTSNPN and CDR2 SVGIG (reference sequence). CDR3 sequence reads: CAWRGLAGEEYEQYF. The CDR3 coding sequence is TGTGCCTGGAGGGGACTAGCGGGAGAAGAGTACGAGCAGTACTTC.